This paragraph covers one T cell receptor (beta chain) sequence. What antigen it recognizes has not been identified. Base qualities were left out, and no much larger clone turns up one base away. Preparation of the library involved multiplex PCR. Sequencing relied on an Illumina HiSeq 4000. iRepertoire HTBI primers and Arm-PCR amplification of CDR3 regions were used to construct TCR beta libraries. Before sequencing, the PCR products went through gel purification. From the authors' description of their analysis: A total of 62 TRBV and 14 TRBJ segments were identified across samples and were used for gene usage analysis of CDR3 amino acid clonotypes. COPE and FqMerger were used to merge filtered high-quality paired reads into contigs. BLAST was used to align contigs to IMGT TRBV, TRBD and TRBJ reference genes, with CDR3 defined following IMGT. Any clonotype with a frequency above 0.1% was counted as a highly expanded clone. Shannon entropy was used to measure repertoire diversity, and the Gini coefficient was used to measure V-J evenness. Public clonotypes were defined as clonotypes shared by more than one individual. The raw public data were reprocessed by TCRdb itself: fastp quality trimming at Q25, MiXCR clonotype calling, in-frame beta chains only. Each CDR3 protein gets just one entry, which takes the most common genes and DNA from the rows behind it. The V and J calls and clone size come from TCRdb's table, not from the authors' own analysis. The sample table holds around 460,000 distinct CDR3 sequences, of which about 20% were seen once. The ten biggest clones cover around 13% of the sample.

This entry comes from a study of regulatory T cells in long-lasting Graves disease (TCRdb year 2021). Context from the whole study: Persistent Graves' disease meant more than 5 years of antithyroid drug treatment with TSH receptor autoantibodies that stayed positive. This study used TCR sequencing and RNA sequencing of peripheral blood to compare persistent Graves' disease patients against newly diagnosed Graves' disease patients. The study was registered as a clinical trial and conducted in China. A total of around 33 samples underwent TCR sequencing, from some 13 patients with persistent Graves' disease and around 20 patients with newly diagnosed Graves' disease. Persistent Graves' disease patients in the clinical cohort had taken antithyroid drugs for about 10.3 years on average.

The CDR3 contains 14 residues, cysteine and phenylalanine counted. The entry retains the CDR3 DNA only, 42 bases that are in frame from base 1. The germline V gene (reference sequence) supplies CDR1 LNHNV and CDR2 YYDKDF. General conclusions and limits of the study: The study examined only peripheral blood because the primary lesion, thyroid tissue, could not be accessed. Only the TCR beta chain was sequenced and analyzed. Persistent patients shared more public clonotypes among themselves (2,741) than newly diagnosed patients did (about 1,000). Persistent Graves' disease patients showed lower TCR Shannon entropy and fewer highly expanded clones than newly diagnosed patients, suggesting clonal expansion. Persistent disease showed preferential use of TRBV28, TRBJ1-2 and TRBJ2-5, whereas newly diagnosed disease favored TRBV20-1 and TRBJ2-1. The authors noted that the small sample size was a limitation that may lower accuracy.

The time point label corresponds to: persistent/refractory GD, antithyroid drugs over 5 years with positive TRAb. RNA was extracted from PBMCs in TRIzol for both TCR sequencing and RNA sequencing. The diagnosis of Graves' disease followed American Thyroid Association guidelines. Patients were recruited from an endocrinology department in Xi'an, China. Each patient gave approximately 9.7 milliliters of peripheral blood, collected in an EDTA anticoagulant tube. Ficoll Paque Plus density gradient separation was used to isolate PBMCs, and no further T cell sorting was performed. An Agilent 2100 Bioanalyzer and agarose gel were used to check RNA quality, while a NanoDrop 2000 measured RNA concentration.

The rearrangement combines TRBV15 with TRBJ2-4, with TRBD2 matching 11 junction bases. The tail of the sequence fits TRBJ2-1 better, so the J call may be wrong. The receptor comes from a female donor with Graves disease. Sequenced here: peripheral blood mononuclear cells (PBMCs), sampled when the disease was refractory, from a patient treated with antithyroid drugs. The CDR3 is CATSSLAGGNEQFF. At the DNA level, the sequence is TGTGCCACCAGCAGTTTAGCGGGAGGGAATGAGCAGTTCTTC.